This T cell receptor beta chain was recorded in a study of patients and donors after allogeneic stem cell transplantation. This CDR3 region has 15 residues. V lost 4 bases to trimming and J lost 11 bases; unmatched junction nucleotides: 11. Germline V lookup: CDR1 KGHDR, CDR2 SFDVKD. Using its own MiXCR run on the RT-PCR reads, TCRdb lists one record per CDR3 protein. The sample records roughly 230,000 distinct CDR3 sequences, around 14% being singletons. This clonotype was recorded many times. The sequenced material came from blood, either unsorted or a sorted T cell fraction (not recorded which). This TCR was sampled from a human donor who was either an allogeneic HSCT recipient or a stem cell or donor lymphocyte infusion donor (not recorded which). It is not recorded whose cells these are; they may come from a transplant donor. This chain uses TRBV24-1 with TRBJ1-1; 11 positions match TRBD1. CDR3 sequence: CATSDPGQDRGHAFF. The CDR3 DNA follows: TGTGCCACCAGTGACCCCGGCCAGGACAGGGGGCATGCTTTCTTT.